Given below is one T cell receptor (beta chain) in context. This entry is derived from a study of blood T cell repertoires in COVID-19. Across the whole study: COVID-19 samples collected from the United States, Italy and Spain covered acute and convalescent phases. T cells, B-cell-depleted T cells, or PBMCs supplied cDNA or gDNA.

In the authors' methods: Amplifying reference gene primers gave estimates of nucleated cell counts. Produced via immunoSEQ multiplex PCR; TCRdb's table is partial and in-frame only. V and J calls and clone size follow that table, whereas D and trimming were derived from the DNA. The repertoire holds approximately 96,000 clones, with over 70% as singletons. Germline lookup yields CDR1 MDHEN and CDR2 SYDVKM. The CDR3 loop spans 15 amino acids. Trimming shortened V by 2 bases and J by 3 bases, and 14 bases separated the two germline ends. The V call is TRBV28, the J call TRBJ2-7, with TRBD2 as a possible D gene (5 bases). The source is a woman of 80 years or more with acute or convalescent COVID-19. Sequencing used peripheral blood. DNA for the CDR3: TGTGCCAGCAGTTTAGGTCCAACGGGGAACTACGAGCAGTACTTC. It encodes CASSLGPTGNYEQYF. The variable domain in full, completed from reference TRBV28 and TRBJ2-7, reads DVKVTQSSRYLVKRTGEKVFLECVQDMDHENMFWYRQDPGLGLRLIYFSYDVKMKEKGDIPEGYSVSREKKERFSLILESASTNQTSMYLCASSLGPTGNYEQYFGPGTRLTVT.